This entry concerns a single T cell receptor (beta chain). Authors' data handling: Amplified reference gene primers provided the basis for estimating nucleated cell counts. Using immunoSEQ multiplex PCR, the repertoire was profiled, and TCRdb retains in-frame clones only, with some absent. From that table come the V and J calls and clone size; the DNA was used to work out D and trimming. The top ten hold over 2% of the sample, which has over 250,000 clones, 75% to 90% seen once. This record belongs to a study of blood T cell repertoires in COVID-19. Whole-study context: Acute and convalescent COVID-19 specimens originated in the United States, Italy and Spain.

Cohort assignment relied on participant-reported clinical history. Cohort 3 donors counted as recovered after two negative PCRs, clearance, or resolved symptoms. This CDR3 is built from 14 residues. Per the germline V gene, CDR1 is SGHAT and CDR2 is FQNNGV. V gave up 3 bases and J gave up 8 bases; unmatched junction bases: 4. The material sequenced was PBMCs or T cells enriched from blood (not recorded which). This TCR derives from a woman aged 18-35 years who had recovered from COVID-19. The chain links TRBV11-2 to TRBJ2-1, with 10 bases lining up with TRBD2. The CDR3 sequence: CASSFGTSADEQFF. CDR3 sequence (DNA): TGTGCCAGCAGCTTTGGGACTAGCGCCGATGAGCAGTTCTTC.